This T cell receptor beta chain was sequenced for a study of blood T cell repertoires in COVID-19. Study-level background: The samples span acute and convalescent COVID-19 from the United States, Italy and Spain.

Per the authors' pipeline: By means of reference gene primer amplification, nucleated cell counts were estimated. Assay: immunoSEQ multiplex PCR; the TCRdb copy retains only in-frame clones and omits some. V and J calls and clone size are as listed in that table; D and trimming were resolved from the DNA. The profile covers some 300,000 clones, with around 86% appearing a single time and 3.5% to 5% taken by the ten largest. The CDR3 is 12 residues long. Looked up from germline, CDR1 is KGHSH and CDR2 is LQKENI. The V gene lost 0 bases and the J gene lost 6 bases, with 5 bases spanning the gap. This clone was picked up a small number of times. All enrollees were roughly 18 to 100 years old and from around 25 US areas.

This clonotype was obtained from a man aged 25 to 40 who had recovered from COVID-19. Material for sequencing was PBMCs or T cells enriched from blood (not recorded which). The genes are TRBV18 and TRBJ2-5; unclear D gene. The CDR3 sequence: CASSPPLQTQYF. DNA of the CDR3: TGTGCCAGCTCACCACCTCTCCAGACCCAGTACTTC.